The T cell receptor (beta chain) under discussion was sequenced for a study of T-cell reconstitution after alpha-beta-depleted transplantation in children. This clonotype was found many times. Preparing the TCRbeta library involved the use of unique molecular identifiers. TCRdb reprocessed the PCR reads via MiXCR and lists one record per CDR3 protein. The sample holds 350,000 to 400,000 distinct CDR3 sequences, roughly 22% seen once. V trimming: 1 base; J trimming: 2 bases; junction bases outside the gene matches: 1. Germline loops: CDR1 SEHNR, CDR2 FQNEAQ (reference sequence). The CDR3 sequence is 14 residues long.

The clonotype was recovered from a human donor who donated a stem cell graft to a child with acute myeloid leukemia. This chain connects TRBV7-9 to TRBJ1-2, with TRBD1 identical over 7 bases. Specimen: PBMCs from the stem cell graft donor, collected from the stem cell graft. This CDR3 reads CASSLGGQNYGYTF. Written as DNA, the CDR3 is TGTGCCAGCAGCTTAGGGGGACAGAACTATGGCTACACCTTC.